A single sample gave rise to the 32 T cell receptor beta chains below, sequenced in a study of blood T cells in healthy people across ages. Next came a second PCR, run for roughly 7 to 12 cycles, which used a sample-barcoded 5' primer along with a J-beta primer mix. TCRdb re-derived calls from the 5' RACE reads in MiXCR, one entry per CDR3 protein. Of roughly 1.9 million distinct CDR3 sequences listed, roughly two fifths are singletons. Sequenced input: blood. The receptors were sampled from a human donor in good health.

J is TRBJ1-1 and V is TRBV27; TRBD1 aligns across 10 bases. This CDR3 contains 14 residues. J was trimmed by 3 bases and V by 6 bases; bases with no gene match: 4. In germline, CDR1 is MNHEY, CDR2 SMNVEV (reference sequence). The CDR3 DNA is TGTGCCAGCAGGACAGGGGGCTTATACACTGAAGCTTTCTTT. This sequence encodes CASRTGGLYTEAFF.

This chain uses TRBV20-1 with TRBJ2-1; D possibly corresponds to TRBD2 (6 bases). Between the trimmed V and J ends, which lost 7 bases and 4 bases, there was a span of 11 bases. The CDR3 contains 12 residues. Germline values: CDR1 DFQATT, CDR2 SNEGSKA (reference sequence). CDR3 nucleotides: TGCAGTGTCTCGGACTATTACAATGAGCAGTTCTTC. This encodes CSVSDYYNEQFF.

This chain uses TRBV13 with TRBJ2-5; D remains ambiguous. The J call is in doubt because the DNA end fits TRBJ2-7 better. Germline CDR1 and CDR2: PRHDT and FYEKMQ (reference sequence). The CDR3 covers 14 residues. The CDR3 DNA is TGTGCCAGCAGCTTAAGGCTCTCGCCCTACGAGCAGTACTTC. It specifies CASSLRLSPYEQYF.

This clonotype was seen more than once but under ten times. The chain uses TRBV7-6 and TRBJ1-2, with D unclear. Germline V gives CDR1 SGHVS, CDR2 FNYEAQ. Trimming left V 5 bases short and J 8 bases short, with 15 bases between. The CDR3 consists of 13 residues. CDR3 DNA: TGTGCCAGCAGCCCTTATACGACACAAGGCTACACCTTC. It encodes CASSPYTTQGYTF.

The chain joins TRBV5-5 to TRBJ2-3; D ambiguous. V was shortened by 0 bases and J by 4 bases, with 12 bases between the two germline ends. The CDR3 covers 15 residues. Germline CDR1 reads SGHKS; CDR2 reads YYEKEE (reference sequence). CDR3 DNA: TGTGCCAGCAGCTTGGATTGGTCCGGCGCAGATACGCAGTATTTT. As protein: CASSLDWSGADTQYF.

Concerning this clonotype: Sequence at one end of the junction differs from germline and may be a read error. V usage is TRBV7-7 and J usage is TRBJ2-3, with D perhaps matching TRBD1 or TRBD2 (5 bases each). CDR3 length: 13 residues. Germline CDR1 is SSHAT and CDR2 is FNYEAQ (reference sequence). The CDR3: CASSLGRGDMQYF. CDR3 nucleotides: TGTGCCAGCAGCTTGGGAAGGGGAGATATGCAGTATTTT. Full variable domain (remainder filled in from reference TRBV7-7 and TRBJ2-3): GAGVSQSPRYKVTKRGQDVTLRCDPISSHATLYWYQQALGQGPEFLTYFNYEAQPDKSGLPSDRFSAERPEGSISTLTIQRTEQRDSAMYRCASSLGRGDMQYFGPGTRLTVL.

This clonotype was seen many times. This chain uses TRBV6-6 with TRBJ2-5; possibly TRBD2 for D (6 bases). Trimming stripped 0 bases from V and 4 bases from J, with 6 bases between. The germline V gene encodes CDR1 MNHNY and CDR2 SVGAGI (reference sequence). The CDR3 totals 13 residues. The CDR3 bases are TGTGCCAGCAGTTACTCGGGGGGAGAGACCCAGTACTTC. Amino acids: CASSYSGGETQYF.

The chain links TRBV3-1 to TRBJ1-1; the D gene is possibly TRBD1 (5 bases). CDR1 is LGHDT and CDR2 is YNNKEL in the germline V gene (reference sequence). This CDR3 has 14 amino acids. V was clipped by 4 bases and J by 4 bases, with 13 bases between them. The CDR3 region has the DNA TGTGCCAGCAGCCCCCCCCAGGGTCCCACTGAAGCTTTCTTT. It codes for CASSPPQGPTEAFF.

CDR3 region: CASSAVPGQGFQETQYF. CDR3 bases: TGCGCCAGCAGCGCAGTCCCGGGACAGGGCTTCCAAGAGACCCAGTACTTC. The rearrangement joins TRBV5-1 to TRBJ2-5, with TRBD1 matching 9 bases. The CDR3 runs to 17 residues. V shed 4 bases, J shed 1 base, and the junction held 11 bases outside the gene matches. Germline lookup yields CDR1 SGHRS and CDR2 YFSETQ.

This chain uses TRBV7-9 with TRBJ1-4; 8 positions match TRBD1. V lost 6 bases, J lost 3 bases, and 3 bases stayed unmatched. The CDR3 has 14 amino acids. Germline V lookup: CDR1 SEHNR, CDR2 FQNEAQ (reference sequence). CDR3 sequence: CASSWTGSNEKLFF. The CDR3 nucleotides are TGTGCCAGCAGTTGGACAGGGTCTAATGAAAAACTGTTTTTT.

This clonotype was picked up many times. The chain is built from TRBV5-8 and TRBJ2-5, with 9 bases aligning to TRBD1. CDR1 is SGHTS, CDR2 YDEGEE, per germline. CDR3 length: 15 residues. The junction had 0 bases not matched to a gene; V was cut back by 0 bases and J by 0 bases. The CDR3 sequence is CASSLGQGDQETQYF. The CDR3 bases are TGTGCCAGCAGCTTGGGACAGGGGGACCAAGAGACCCAGTACTTC. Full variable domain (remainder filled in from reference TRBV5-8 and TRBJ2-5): EAGVTQSPTHLIKTRGQQATLRCSPISGHTSVYWYQQALGLGLQFLLWYDEGEERNRGNFPPRFSGRQFPNYSSELNVNALELEDSALYLCASSLGQGDQETQYFGPGTRLLVL.

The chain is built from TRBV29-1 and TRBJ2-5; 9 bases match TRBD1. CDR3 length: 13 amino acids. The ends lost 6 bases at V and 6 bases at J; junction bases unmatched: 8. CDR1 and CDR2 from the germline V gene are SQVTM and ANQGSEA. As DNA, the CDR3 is TGCAGCGTCGGGACAGGGAATAGTCAGACCCAGTACTTC. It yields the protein CSVGTGNSQTQYF.

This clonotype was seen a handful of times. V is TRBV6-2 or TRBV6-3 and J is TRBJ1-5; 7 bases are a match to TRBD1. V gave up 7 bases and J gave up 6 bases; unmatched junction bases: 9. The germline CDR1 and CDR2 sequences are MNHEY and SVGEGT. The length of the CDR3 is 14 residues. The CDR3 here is CASNNIQGGQPQHF. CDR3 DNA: TGTGCCAGCAACAATATCCAGGGGGGTCAGCCCCAGCATTTT.

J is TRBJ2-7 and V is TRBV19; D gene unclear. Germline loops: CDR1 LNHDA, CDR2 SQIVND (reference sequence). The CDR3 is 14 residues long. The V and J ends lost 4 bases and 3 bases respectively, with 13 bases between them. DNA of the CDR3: TGTGCCAGTAGTACCCCGGACGGATACTACGAGCAGTACTTC. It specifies CASSTPDGYYEQYF.

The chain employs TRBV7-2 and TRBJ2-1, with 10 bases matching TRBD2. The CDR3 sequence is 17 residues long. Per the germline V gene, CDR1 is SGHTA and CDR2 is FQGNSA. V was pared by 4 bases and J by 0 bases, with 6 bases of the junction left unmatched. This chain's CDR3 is CASSYTSGATSYNEQFF. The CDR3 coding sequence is TGTGCCAGCAGCTATACTAGCGGGGCGACCTCCTACAATGAGCAGTTCTTC. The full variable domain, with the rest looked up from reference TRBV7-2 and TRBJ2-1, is GAGVSQSPSNKVTEKGKDVELRCDPISGHTALYWYRQSLGQGLEFLIYFQGNSAPDKSGLPSDRFSAERTGGSVSTLTIQRTQQEDSAVYLCASSYTSGATSYNEQFFGPGTRLTVL.

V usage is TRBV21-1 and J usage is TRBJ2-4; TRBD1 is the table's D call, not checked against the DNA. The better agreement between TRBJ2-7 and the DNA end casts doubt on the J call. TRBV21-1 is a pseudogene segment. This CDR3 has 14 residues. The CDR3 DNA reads TGTGCCAGCAGCGCCCCCGGGAAGTCCTACGAGCAGTACTTC. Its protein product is CASSAPGKSYEQYF.

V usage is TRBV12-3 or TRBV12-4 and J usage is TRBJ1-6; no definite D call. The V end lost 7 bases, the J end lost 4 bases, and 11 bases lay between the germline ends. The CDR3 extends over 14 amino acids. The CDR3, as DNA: TGTGCCAGCACCATCGGCCTTTATAATTCACCCCTCCACTTT. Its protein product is CASTIGLYNSPLHF.

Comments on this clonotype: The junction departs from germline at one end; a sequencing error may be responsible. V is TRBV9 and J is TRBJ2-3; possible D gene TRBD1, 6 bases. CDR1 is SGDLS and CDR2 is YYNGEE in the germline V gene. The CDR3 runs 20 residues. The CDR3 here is CASSVPLRPEGTSSTDTQYF. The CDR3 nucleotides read TGTGCCAGTAGCGTCCCTTTGAGACCTGAAGGGACATCTAGCACAGATACGCAGTATTTT.

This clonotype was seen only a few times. CDR3 sequence reads: CASSPRGAGGPYWHNEQFF. DNA for the CDR3: TGTGCCAGCAGTCCCCGAGGGGCGGGGGGCCCCTACTGGCACAATGAGCAGTTCTTC. The chain has TRBV6-1 and TRBJ2-1; 8 positions match TRBD2. V lost 5 bases and J lost 5; bases outside the gene matches: 20. This CDR3 spans 19 amino acids. Germline CDR1 and CDR2: MNHNS and SASEGT.

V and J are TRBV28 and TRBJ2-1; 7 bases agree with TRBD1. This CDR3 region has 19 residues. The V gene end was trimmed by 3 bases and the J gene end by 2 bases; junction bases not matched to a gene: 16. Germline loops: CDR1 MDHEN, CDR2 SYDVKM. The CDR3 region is CASSFSGIRLTGPYNEQFF. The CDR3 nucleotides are TGTGCCAGCAGTTTCTCTGGGATCAGGCTGACAGGGCCCTACAATGAGCAGTTCTTC.

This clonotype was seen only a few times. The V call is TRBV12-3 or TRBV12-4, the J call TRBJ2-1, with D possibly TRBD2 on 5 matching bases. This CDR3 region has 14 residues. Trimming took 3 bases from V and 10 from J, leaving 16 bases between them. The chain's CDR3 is CASSFAFGVGEQFF. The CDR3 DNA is TGTGCCAGCAGTTTTGCTTTCGGGGTTGGAGAGCAGTTCTTC.

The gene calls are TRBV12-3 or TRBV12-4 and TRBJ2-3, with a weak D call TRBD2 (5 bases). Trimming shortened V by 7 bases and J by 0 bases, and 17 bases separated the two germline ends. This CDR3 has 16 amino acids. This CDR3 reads CASTIGWGASTDTQYF. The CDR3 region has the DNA TGTGCCAGCACGATCGGTTGGGGAGCTAGCACAGATACGCAGTATTTT.

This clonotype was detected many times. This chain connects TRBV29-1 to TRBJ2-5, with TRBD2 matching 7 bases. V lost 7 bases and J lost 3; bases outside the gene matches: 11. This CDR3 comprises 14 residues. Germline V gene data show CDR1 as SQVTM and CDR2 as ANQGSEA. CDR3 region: CSARPGLKKETQYF. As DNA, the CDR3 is TGCAGCGCCCGCCCGGGACTAAAAAAAGAGACCCAGTACTTC.

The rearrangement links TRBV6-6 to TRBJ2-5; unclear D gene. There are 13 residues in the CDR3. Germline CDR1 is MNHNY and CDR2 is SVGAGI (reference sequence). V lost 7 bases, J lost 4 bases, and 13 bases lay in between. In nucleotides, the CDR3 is TGTGCCAGCACCTACGTTGACGGAGAGACCCAGTACTTC. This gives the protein CASTYVDGETQYF.

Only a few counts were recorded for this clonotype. DNA for the CDR3: TGCAGTGCTAGACTGGTGACAGGAACCTATGGCTACACCTTC. It translates to CSARLVTGTYGYTF. The chain carries TRBV20-1 and TRBJ1-2; the D gene is possibly TRBD1 (6 bases). Germline CDR1 and CDR2: DFQATT and SNEGSKA (reference sequence). CDR3 size: 14 residues. The V and J ends lost 2 bases and 4 bases respectively, with 14 bases between them.

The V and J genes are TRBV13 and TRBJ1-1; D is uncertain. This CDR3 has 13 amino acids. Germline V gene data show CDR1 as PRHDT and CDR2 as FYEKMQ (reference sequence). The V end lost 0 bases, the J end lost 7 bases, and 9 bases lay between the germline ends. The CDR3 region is CASSLGLAREAFF. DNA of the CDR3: TGTGCCAGCAGCTTAGGCCTTGCCCGTGAAGCTTTCTTT.

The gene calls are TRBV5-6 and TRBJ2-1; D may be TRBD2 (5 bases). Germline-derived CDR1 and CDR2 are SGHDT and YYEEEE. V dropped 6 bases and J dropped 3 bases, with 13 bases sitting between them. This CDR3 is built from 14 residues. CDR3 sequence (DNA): TGTGCCAGCACCCGGGAAGGCAGCTACAATGAGCAGTTCTTC. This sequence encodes CASTREGSYNEQFF.

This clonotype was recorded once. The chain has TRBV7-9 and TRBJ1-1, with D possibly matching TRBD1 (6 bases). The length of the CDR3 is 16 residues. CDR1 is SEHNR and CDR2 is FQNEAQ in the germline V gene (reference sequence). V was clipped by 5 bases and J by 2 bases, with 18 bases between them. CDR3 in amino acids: CASSPSETGPNTEAFF. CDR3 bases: TGTGCCAGCAGCCCGTCAGAGACAGGCCCTAACACTGAAGCTTTCTTT.

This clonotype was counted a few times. This CDR3 reads CSARRQGLNTEAFF. As DNA, the CDR3 is TGCAGTGCTAGAAGACAGGGTCTGAACACTGAAGCTTTCTTT. The rearrangement links TRBV20-1 to TRBJ1-1; 7 bases align to TRBD1. The CDR3 has 14 residues. The germline gives CDR1 DFQATT, CDR2 SNEGSKA (reference sequence). J lost 0 bases, V lost 2 bases, and 3 bases had no gene match.

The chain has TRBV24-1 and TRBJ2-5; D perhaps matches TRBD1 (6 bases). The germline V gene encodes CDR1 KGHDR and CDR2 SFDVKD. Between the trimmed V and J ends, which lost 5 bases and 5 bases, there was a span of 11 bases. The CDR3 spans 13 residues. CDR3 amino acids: CATSGTTGETQYF. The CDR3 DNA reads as TGTGCCACCAGTGGTACTACAGGGGAGACCCAGTACTTC.

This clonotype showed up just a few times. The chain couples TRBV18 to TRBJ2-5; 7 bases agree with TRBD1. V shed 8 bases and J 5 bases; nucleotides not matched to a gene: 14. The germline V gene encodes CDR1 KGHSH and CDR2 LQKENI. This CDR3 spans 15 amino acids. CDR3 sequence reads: CASHSDREIWETQYF. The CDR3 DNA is TGTGCCAGCCATTCAGACAGGGAGATATGGGAGACCCAGTACTTC.

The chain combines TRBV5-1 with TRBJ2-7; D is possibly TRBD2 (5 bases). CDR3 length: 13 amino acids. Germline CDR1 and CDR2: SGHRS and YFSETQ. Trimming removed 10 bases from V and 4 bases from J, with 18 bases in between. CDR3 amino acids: CAGNPTGNYEQYF. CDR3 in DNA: TGCGCCGGCAACCCCACCGGGAATTACGAGCAGTACTTC.